These T cell receptor beta chains were read from a single sample in a study of a mutant IDH1 vaccine in newly diagnosed glioma. No antigens are known for them. The data were produced by immunoSEQ multiplex PCR, yet TCRdb's version contains in-frame clones alone and is incomplete. The sample lists roughly 69,000 clones; around nine tenths were seen once. Sequencing used PBMCs, obtained from a glioma patient whose treatment included an IDH1 peptide vaccine. The receptors here all came from a man younger than 40 with glioma. The CDR3 runs from the conserved cysteine through the conserved F or W. Each record gives: D gene, clone size, J gene, V gene, CDR3 protein, CDR3 DNA. A D gene is named only where the DNA matches it firmly. Size values are once, few and many counts, or a class for expanded clones, and some rows have none.

NA | NA | TRBJ2-7 | TRBV2 | CASSEQGAGEQYF | TGTGCCAGCAGTGAGCAGGGTGCGGGGGAGCAGTACTTC
TRBD1 | once | TRBJ1-2 | TRBV10-3 | CAIRTGNYGYTF | TGTGCCATACGGACAGGGAATTATGGCTACACCTTC
NA | NA | TRBJ2-2 | TRBV4-1 | CASSQGPGGNTGELFF | TGCGCCAGCAGCCAAGGTCCTGGTGGCAACACCGGGGAGCTGTTTTTT
NA | NA | TRBJ2-7 | TRBV28 | CASSPSGNRDDEQYF | TGTGCCAGCAGTCCCTCCGGAAACAGGGATGACGAGCAGTACTTC
NA | NA | TRBJ1-5 | TRBV2 | CASSAQGNSNQPQHF | TGTGCCAGCAGCGCTCAGGGGAATAGCAATCAGCCCCAGCATTTT
NA | NA | TRBJ1-5 | TRBV6-1 | CASTPAGRSNQPQHF | TGTGCCAGCACCCCTGCCGGGCGTAGCAATCAGCCCCAGCATTTT
NA | NA | TRBJ1-2 | TRBV29-1 | CSVWADGYTF | TGCAGCGTTTGGGCCGACGGCTACACCTTC
NA | NA | TRBJ2-1 | TRBV4-1 | CASSLGAESYEQFF | TGCGCCAGCAGCCTCGGAGCGGAGTCTTATGAGCAGTTCTTC
NA | NA | TRBJ1-1 | TRBV4-1 | CASSQAQSTEAFF | TGCGCCAGCAGCCAAGCCCAGTCCACTGAAGCTTTCTTT
NA | NA | TRBJ2-7 | TRBV9 | CASSVLQGHEQYF | TGTGCCAGCAGCGTCTTACAGGGTCACGAGCAGTACTTC
NA | NA | TRBJ1-1 | TRBV6-1 | CASRGGNTEAFF | TGTGCCAGCAGGGGGGGGAACACTGAAGCTTTCTTT
NA | NA | TRBJ1-3 | TRBV13 | CASSFTDYGNTIYF | TGTGCCAGCAGCTTTACAGATTATGGAAACACCATATATTTT
NA | NA | TRBJ2-1 | TRBV27 | CASSRPNNEQFF | TGTGCCAGCAGTAGGCCAAACAATGAGCAGTTCTTC
TRBD2 | NA | TRBJ2-1 | TRBV9 | CASSTTASGGPSSYNEQFF | TGTGCCAGCAGCACCACCGCTAGCGGGGGGCCTAGCTCCTACAATGAGCAGTTCTTC
TRBD1 | NA | TRBJ1-1 | TRBV5-5 | CASSLSADRVIKSGFF | TGTGCCAGCAGCTTGTCGGCTGACAGGGTGATAAAATCTGGTTTCTTT
NA | once | TRBJ2-6 | TRBV7-8 | CASSLIRAGANVLTF | TGTGCCAGCAGCTTAATCAGGGCAGGGGCCAACGTCCTGACTTTC
NA | NA | TRBJ2-3 | TRBV11-2 | CASSFTREAQYF | TGTGCCAGCAGCTTTACTAGAGAAGCGCAGTATTTT
NA | NA | TRBJ1-2 | TRBV5-6 | CASSFGSSYGYTF | TGTGCCAGCAGCTTTGGGTCGAGCTATGGCTACACCTTC
TRBD1 | NA | TRBJ2-5 | TRBV29-1 | CSVDQGAGETQYF | TGCAGCGTTGACCAGGGGGCCGGGGAGACCCAGTACTTC
NA | NA | TRBJ1-3 | TRBV18 | CASSRGSVSGNTIYF | TGTGCCAGCTCACGGGGGAGCGTCTCTGGAAACACCATATATTTT
TRBD1 | NA | TRBJ2-5 | TRBV28 | CASSLNLPARAGGETQYF | TGTGCCAGCAGTTTAAACCTACCTGCTCGGGCAGGGGGAGAGACCCAGTACTTC
NA | NA | TRBJ2-1 | TRBV4-3 | CASSQAYSGTANYNEQFF | TGCGCCAGCAGCCAAGCGTACTCCGGGACCGCCAACTACAATGAGCAGTTCTTC
TRBD1 | NA | TRBJ1-2 | TRBV7-9 | CASSPQGARSGYTF | TGTGCCAGCAGCCCACAGGGGGCGAGGAGTGGCTACACCTTC
TRBD2 | NA | TRBJ2-1 | TRBV7-3 | CASSLGGRGNEQFF | TGTGCCAGCAGCTTAGGTGGGAGGGGTAATGAGCAGTTCTTC
NA | NA | TRBJ1-1 | TRBV7-9 | CASSTKNTEAFF | TGTGCCAGCAGCACTAAGAACACTGAAGCTTTCTTT
NA | NA | TRBJ2-3 | TRBV9 | CASSVEGGAPPSTDTQYF | TGTGCCAGCAGCGTAGAAGGGGGGGCCCCCCCTAGCACAGATACGCAGTATTTT